What follows is one T cell receptor (beta chain) and its context. Its antigen is unidentified. The data are from a study of cytomegalovirus exposure and HLA in healthy donors. The germline V gene encodes CDR1 SQVTM and CDR2 ANQGSEA. This CDR3 is 12 amino acids long. Trimming shortened V by 5 bases and J by 8 bases, and 15 bases separated the two germline ends. General study points: Associated with cytomegalovirus, according to the listing, were some 150 TCR beta chains.

Data came from immunoSEQ multiplex PCR; TCRdb stores just in-frame clones and leaves some out. The sample shows some 150,000 clones, around nine tenths of them seen only once. This chain connects TRBV29-1 to TRBJ1-2; no reliable D call. The specimen sequenced was PBMCs. The clonotype was recovered from a woman aged 18-30 years in good health and CMV-seropositive. The CDR3 DNA sequence: TGCAGCGTTACCCGATTCTTACACGGCTACACCTTC. It yields the protein CSVTRFLHGYTF.